The TCR beta chain described here comes from a study of blood T cell repertoires in COVID-19. Study-level information: COVID-19 samples collected from the United States, Italy and Spain covered acute and convalescent phases. PBMCs, B-cell-depleted T cells, or T cells were the source of the cDNA or gDNA that made up the material.

Enrollment of patients from Seattle took place during active infection, with longitudinal follow-up. This clone has a single count. Source study methods: For nucleated cells, counts were estimated from reference gene primer amplification. Generated by immunoSEQ multiplex PCR, the TCRdb table keeps only in-frame clones and is missing some. The DNA was the basis for D and trimming; V, J and clone size are from that table. The table shows 360,000 or so clones, with about 92% occurring only once. CDR1 is SGHKS and CDR2 is YYEKEE in the germline V gene (reference sequence). The length of the CDR3 is 18 residues. The junction had 15 bases not matched to a gene; V was cut back by 4 bases and J by 1 base.

The V call is TRBV5-5, the J call TRBJ1-2; 8 nucleotides agree with TRBD1. The sample consisted of peripheral blood. The clonotype was recovered from a woman aged 55 to 70 with COVID-19, enrolled during active disease. Written as DNA, the CDR3 is TGTGCCAGCAGCCGCAACTTCCCTTGGGGACAGGTTAACTATGGCTACACCTTC. Protein product: CASSRNFPWGQVNYGYTF.